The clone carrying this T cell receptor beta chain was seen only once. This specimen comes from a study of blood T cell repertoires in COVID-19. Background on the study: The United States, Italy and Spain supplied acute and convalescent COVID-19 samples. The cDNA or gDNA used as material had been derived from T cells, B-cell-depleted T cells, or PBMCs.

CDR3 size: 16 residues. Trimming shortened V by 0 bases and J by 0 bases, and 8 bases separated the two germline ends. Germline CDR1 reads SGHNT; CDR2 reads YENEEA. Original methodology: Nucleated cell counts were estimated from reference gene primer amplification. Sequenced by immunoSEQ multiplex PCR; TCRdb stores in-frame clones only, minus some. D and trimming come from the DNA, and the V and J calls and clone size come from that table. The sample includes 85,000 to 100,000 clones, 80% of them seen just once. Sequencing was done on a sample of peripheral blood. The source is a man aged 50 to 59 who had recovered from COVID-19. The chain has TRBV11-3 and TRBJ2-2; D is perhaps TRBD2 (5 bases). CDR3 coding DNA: TGTGCCAGCAGCTTAGACGGGGTAGCGAACACCGGGGAGCTGTTTTTT. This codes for CASSLDGVANTGELFF.